These 18 T cell receptor beta chains originate from one sample sequenced in a study of T cells in Graves' hyperthyroidism and ophthalmopathy (dated by TCRdb to about 2019). Library prep was done by multiplex PCR. The reads were generated on an Illumina HiSeq 2000. TCR beta CDR3 regions were amplified from RNA transcripts. For the first round of RT-PCR on the TCR CDR3, the HTBI primer set was used together with the Qiagen OneStep RT-PCR kit. TCRdb itself trimmed the public reads at Q25 with fastp, ran MiXCR and retained productive beta chains. Rows matching on CDR3 protein sequence are summarized as one entry with the most common DNA and genes. Within this sample are 300,000 to 450,000 distinct CDR3 sequences, with around a sixth of them counted one time only. The ten biggest clones cover 40% to 45% of the sample. The sample was blood. These receptors were obtained from a man aged 18 to 29 with Graves' ophthalmopathy.

This clonotype has a handful of counts. CDR3 bases: TGTGCCAGTAGTACAGACACGTACGAGCAGTACTTC. Protein product: CASSTDTYEQYF. The chain employs TRBV19 and TRBJ2-7; D gene unclear. Germline V gives CDR1 LNHDA, CDR2 SQIVND (reference sequence). The V end was cut by 4 bases, the J end by 4 bases, with 8 bases between. The CDR3 has 12 amino acids.

The V gene is TRBV4-1, the J gene TRBJ2-5; 10 bases are a match to TRBD2. The V gene end was trimmed by 0 bases and the J gene end by 5 bases; junction bases not matched to a gene: 9. CDR1 and CDR2 from the germline V gene are MGHRA and YSYEKL. The CDR3 runs 17 residues. CDR3 sequence reads: CASSQEKELAGTETQYF. CDR3 DNA sequence: TGCGCCAGCAGCCAAGAGAAGGAACTAGCGGGGACGGAGACCCAGTACTTC.

This clonotype appeared a few times. The chain couples TRBV18 to TRBJ1-2; weak D call: TRBD1 (6 bases). Trimming took 3 bases from V and 5 from J, leaving 19 bases between them. CDR3 length: 16 residues. The germline gives CDR1 KGHSH, CDR2 LQKENI. The CDR3 bases are TGTGCCAGCTCACCCGAGACTCCCGGGACACCTTATGGCTACACCTTC. Amino acids: CASSPETPGTPYGYTF.

To note about this clonotype: A much larger clone lies one base from this, so it may be a read error. The V gene is TRBV7-2, the J gene TRBJ1-2; D is possibly TRBD1 (5 bases). The CDR3 totals 14 residues. Germline-derived CDR1 and CDR2 are SGHTA and FQGNSA. The CDR3 sequence is CAGSLVGSGNGYTF. The DNA of the CDR3 is TGTGCCGGCAGCTTAGTAGGGTCAGGGAATGGCTACACCTTC.

This clonotype was seen repeatedly, ten times or more. The chain carries TRBV3-1 and TRBJ2-7, with 7 bases lining up with TRBD2. Per germline, CDR1 LGHDT and CDR2 YNNKEL (reference sequence). V lost 0 bases to trimming and J lost 7 bases; unmatched junction nucleotides: 6. The CDR3 loop spans 14 amino acids. The CDR3 region is CASSQDFQRGEQYF. Written as DNA, the CDR3 is TGTGCCAGCAGCCAAGATTTTCAGCGGGGAGAGCAGTACTTC.

This clonotype was found many times. The V and J genes are TRBV7-3 and TRBJ2-3, with D possibly being TRBD2 (7 bases). V lost 5 bases and J 2 bases, leaving 14 bases between the germline ends. CDR1 is SGHTA and CDR2 is FQGTGA in the germline V gene. The CDR3 runs to 15 residues. The DNA of the CDR3 is TGTGCCAGCAGCCCCGGGGGGCCCCTCACAGATACGCAGTATTTT. Protein: CASSPGGPLTDTQYF.

On this clonotype: A much larger clone is a single base away; this may be a read error. The genes are TRBV11-2 and TRBJ1-2; D ambiguous. There are 13 residues in the CDR3. From germline, CDR1 is SGHAT and CDR2 FQNNGV. The CDR3: CASGLFFPYGYTF. DNA of the CDR3: TGTGCCAGCGGCTTATTTTTCCCCTATGGCTACACCTTC.

The chain uses TRBV9 and TRBJ2-2; possible D gene TRBD1, 6 bases. Trimming removed 0 bases at V and 2 bases at J, with 17 bases between. This CDR3 spans 18 amino acids. Per germline, CDR1 SGDLS and CDR2 YYNGEE. The CDR3 is CASSVVALGTPNTGELFF. DNA of the CDR3: TGTGCCAGCAGCGTAGTAGCGCTTGGGACACCTAACACCGGGGAGCTGTTTTTT.

This clonotype appeared many times. The V gene is TRBV7-8, the J gene TRBJ1-5; TRBD1 agrees at 8 bases. This CDR3 has 13 residues. Germline CDR1 SGHVS, CDR2 FQNEAQ. V shed 3 bases and J 9 bases; nucleotides not matched to a gene: 4. CDR3 nucleotide sequence: TGTGCCAGCAGCTTCGGACAGGGTCTGCCCCAGCATTTT. As protein: CASSFGQGLPQHF.

This clonotype was seen only a few times. The chain carries TRBV6-5 and TRBJ2-5, with 10 bases lining up with TRBD2. The ends lost 2 bases at V and 5 bases at J; junction bases unmatched: 5. In germline, CDR1 is MNHEY, CDR2 SVGAGI. The CDR3 loop spans 15 amino acids. CDR3 nucleotide sequence: TGTGCCAGCAGTTACGAGCGGGGGGGCCGTGAGACCCAGTACTTC. This sequence encodes CASSYERGGRETQYF.

The chain recombines TRBV18 with TRBJ2-7, with no clear D. V dropped 0 bases and J dropped 9 bases, with 15 bases sitting between them. Germline lookup yields CDR1 KGHSH and CDR2 LQKENI. The CDR3 loop spans 14 amino acids. CDR3 in amino acids: CASSPPVRPNTQYF. CDR3 sequence (DNA): TGTGCCAGCTCACCACCAGTCAGGCCGAACACGCAGTACTTC.

V and J are TRBV20-1 and TRBJ1-5, with TRBD1 as a possible D gene (6 bases). Per the germline V gene, CDR1 is DFQATT and CDR2 is SNEGSKA (reference sequence). The CDR3 runs to 13 residues. V was clipped by 4 bases and J by 4 bases, with 11 bases between them. CDR3 amino acids: CSANAGENQPQHF. The CDR3 region has the DNA TGCAGTGCTAACGCAGGGGAAAATCAGCCCCAGCATTTT.

The chain employs TRBV11-2 and TRBJ2-5; 12 bases line up with TRBD2. CDR1 is SGHAT and CDR2 is FQNNGV in the germline V gene. Trimming at V came to 0 bases and at J to 5 bases, leaving 4 bases not matched to a gene. The CDR3 is 16 amino acids. Here the CDR3 DNA reads TGTGCCAGCAGCTTAGAACTAGCGGGGGGCTCGGAGACCCAGTACTTC. Translating it yields CASSLELAGGSETQYF.

This clonotype occurred many times. This chain uses TRBV11-2 with TRBJ2-3; D may correspond to TRBD1 or TRBD2 (5 bases each). Germline CDR1 SGHAT, CDR2 FQNNGV. V lost 5 bases and J lost 9, with 12 bases in between. This CDR3 has 12 amino acids. The DNA for the CDR3 is TGTGCCAGCAGCAGGATCGGGGACACGCAGTATTTT. It codes for CASSRIGDTQYF.

A word on this clonotype: Given a much more abundant clone one base away, this may be a read error. The J gene is TRBJ2-2, the V gene TRBV6-2 or TRBV6-3, with D perhaps matching TRBD1 (5 bases). The CDR3 runs 15 residues. With 5 bases removed from V and 1 base from J, the gap between germline ends came to 11 bases. Germline lookup yields CDR1 MNHEY and CDR2 SVGEGT. The CDR3 protein is CASSDTGQNTGELFF. The CDR3 region has the DNA TGTGCCAGCAGTGACACCGGACAGAACACCGGGGAGCTGTTTTTT.

This clonotype was counted at least ten times. V is TRBV10-3 and J is TRBJ1-2; the D is unclear. The CDR3 sequence is 13 residues long. V was pared by 3 bases and J by 2 bases, with 7 bases between. CDR1 and CDR2 from the germline V gene are ENHRY and SYGVKD. The CDR3 DNA is TGTGCCATCAGTGAAACAGCAAACTATGGCTACACCTTC. Its translation is CAISETANYGYTF.

This clonotype has ten or more counts. V and J are TRBV3-1 and TRBJ1-2; D is uncertain. In germline, CDR1 is LGHDT, CDR2 YNNKEL (reference sequence). V was clipped by 2 bases and J by 2 bases, with 12 bases between them. The CDR3 is made up of 15 amino acids. CDR3 sequence reads: CASSQLVGLNYGYTF. CDR3 in DNA: TGTGCCAGCAGCCAATTGGTGGGGTTGAACTATGGCTACACCTTC.

The chain joins TRBV4-1 to TRBJ1-2; 8 bases match TRBD1. Germline CDR1 is MGHRA and CDR2 is YSYEKL. This CDR3 contains 17 residues. With V trimmed by 7 bases and J by 2 bases, 15 bases remained unmatched. The DNA of the CDR3 is TGCGCCAGCAAACAACTGACAGGGGAGAGGAGCAACTATGGCTACACCTTC. Translated: CASKQLTGERSNYGYTF.